One sample yielded the 28 T cell receptor beta chains listed below, sequenced in a study of blood T cell repertoires in COVID-19 (dated by TCRdb to 2020 to 2021). Receptors were amplified or captured by the immunoSEQ multiplex PCR assay. Imported from immuneACCESS, the table was reduced by TCRdb to in-frame sequences with V and J called. These copies leave out some clones; in studies compared against another copy, an unresolved V gene accounts for under half, and the cause of the remainder is not known. For this sample the table gives tens of thousands of clones, of which nearly 90% were detected only once. The top ten constitute about 25% of the sample. Sequencing used peripheral blood. All receptors come from a man aged 55 to 70 with active or convalescent COVID-19.

This chain links TRBV9 with TRBJ2-1; 7 bases are shared with TRBD2. The V and J ends lost 4 bases and 1 base, in that order; junction bases with no gene match: 2. The CDR3 covers 14 residues. Germline-derived CDR1 and CDR2 are SGDLS and YYNGEE. The CDR3 here is CASSLSGSYNEQFF. The CDR3 DNA follows: TGTGCCAGCAGCCTTAGCGGGTCCTACAATGAGCAGTTCTTC.

This clone was picked up one time. The chain carries TRBV28 and TRBJ2-5; D might be TRBD1 (5 bases). CDR1 and CDR2 (germline): MDHEN, SYDVKM. The CDR3 runs 14 residues. V was clipped by 3 bases and J by 2 bases, with 10 bases between them. As DNA, the CDR3 is TGTGCCAGCAGTTTTCCCCAGGGACAAGAGACCCAGTACTTC. Translating gives CASSFPQGQETQYF.

The chain combines TRBV11-2 with TRBJ2-3; TRBD2 might be the D (6 bases). Deletions cut 5 bases from V and 2 bases from J, with 17 bases between. CDR1 and CDR2 (germline): SGHAT, FQNNGV. The length of the CDR3 is 16 residues. The CDR3 here is CASSGGDHDYTDTQYF. In DNA, the CDR3 is TGTGCCAGCAGCGGCGGGGACCACGACTACACAGATACGCAGTATTTT.

CDR3 in DNA: TGCGCCAGCAGTTCACCAGGGGGAAATGAGCAGTTCTTC. This gives the protein CASSSPGGNEQFF. The chain uses TRBV5-1 and TRBJ2-1; TRBD1 matches at 7 bases. V trimming: 5 bases; J trimming: 7 bases; junction bases outside the gene matches: 6. The CDR3 totals 13 residues. Per germline, CDR1 SGHRS and CDR2 YFSETQ.

The rearrangement joins TRBV10-2 to TRBJ1-6, with D tentatively TRBD1 (5 bases). This CDR3 spans 14 amino acids. Germline lookup yields CDR1 WSHSY and CDR2 SAAADI. V lost 4 bases and J 4 bases, leaving 8 bases between the germline ends. CDR3 DNA sequence: TGCGCCAGCAGTGCTCAGGGATATAATTCACCCCTCCACTTT. It specifies CASSAQGYNSPLHF.

The chain carries TRBV27 and TRBJ2-1; 8 positions match TRBD2. CDR1 and CDR2 from the germline V gene are MNHEY and SMNVEV (reference sequence). The CDR3 runs to 16 residues. The V and J ends lost 1 base and 0 bases, in that order; junction bases with no gene match: 2. Here the CDR3 DNA reads TGTGCCAGCAGTTTATTGAGCGGGAGCTCCTACAATGAGCAGTTCTTC. It yields the protein CASSLLSGSSYNEQFF.

The rearrangement joins TRBV5-4 to TRBJ2-7; D remains ambiguous. CDR3 length equals 13 residues. V shed 3 bases and J shed 2 bases, with 9 bases lying between them. CDR1 is SGHNT, CDR2 YYREEE, per germline (reference sequence). CDR3 region: CASSSPSTYEQYF. In DNA, the CDR3 is TGTGCCAGCAGCTCTCCCTCTACCTACGAGCAGTACTTC.

The rearrangement uses TRBV5-4 and TRBJ1-2; 8 bases match TRBD1. Germline loops: CDR1 SGHNT, CDR2 YYREEE (reference sequence). This CDR3 has 14 amino acids. V shed 4 bases and J 8 bases; nucleotides not matched to a gene: 10. CDR3: CASSEGQGLFGYTF. The DNA for the CDR3 is TGTGCCAGCAGCGAAGGACAGGGTCTGTTCGGCTACACCTTC.

The genes are TRBV7-9 and TRBJ2-5; tentatively, D is TRBD1 (5 bases). The germline V and J ends were trimmed by 2 bases and 7 bases, with 11 bases remaining between them. Germline V CDR1 and CDR2: SEHNR, FQNEAQ (reference sequence). This CDR3 has 13 amino acids. Written as DNA, the CDR3 is TGTGCCAGCAGCTTAAATCTTCAGGGGACCCAGTACTTC. Its translation: CASSLNLQGTQYF.

The rearrangement links TRBV2 to TRBJ2-1; 7 nucleotides agree with TRBD2. The CDR3 spans 13 residues. After removal of 8 bases from V and 6 bases from J, the junction contained 7 bases not matched to a gene. Germline CDR1 reads SNHLY; CDR2 reads FYNNEI. CDR3 sequence reads: CASHPGGFNEQFF. The CDR3 DNA follows: TGTGCCAGCCATCCGGGAGGATTCAATGAGCAGTTCTTC.

This chain joins TRBV7-2 and TRBJ2-1; 10 bases line up with TRBD1. J was trimmed by 3 bases and V by 5 bases; bases with no gene match: 4. The CDR3 is 15 residues long. Germline CDR1 reads SGHTA; CDR2 reads FQGNSA. The CDR3 here is CASSLGQGDYNEQFF. In DNA, the CDR3 is TGTGCCAGCAGCCTCGGACAGGGGGACTACAATGAGCAGTTCTTC.

The chain couples TRBV7-9 to TRBJ2-3; TRBD2 is a possible D gene (6 bases). The germline V gene has CDR1 SEHNR and CDR2 FQNEAQ (reference sequence). This CDR3 is 19 amino acids long. The germline V and J ends were trimmed by 5 bases and 0 bases, with 24 bases remaining between them. CDR3 protein: CASSRGGQLTTSSTDTQYF. The CDR3 DNA reads as TGTGCCAGCAGCCGCGGAGGGCAATTGACGACCTCTAGCACAGATACGCAGTATTTT.

The V call is TRBV5-4, the J call TRBJ2-3; 13 positions match TRBD2. CDR1 and CDR2 (germline): SGHNT, YYREEE (reference sequence). The CDR3 spans 15 residues. The junction had 3 bases not matched to a gene; V was cut back by 5 bases and J by 3 bases. This CDR3 is CASRGLAGRTDTQYF. CDR3 bases: TGTGCCAGCAGGGGACTAGCGGGACGGACAGATACGCAGTATTTT.

The V gene is TRBV6-1, the J gene TRBJ1-5; TRBD1 matches 9 bases. Germline CDR1 and CDR2: MNHNS and SASEGT. V shed 3 bases, J shed 4 bases, and the junction held 1 base outside the gene matches. There are 14 residues in the CDR3. This CDR3 reads CASSDGQGNQPQHF. The CDR3 DNA reads TGTGCCAGCAGTGACGGACAGGGGAATCAGCCCCAGCATTTT.

The CDR3 DNA sequence: TGTGCCAGCAGCCCCCCGGTGATGACAGGGTCCTACGAGCAGTACTTC. It codes for CASSPPVMTGSYEQYF. This sequence joins TRBV11-2 and TRBJ2-7; 7 bases match TRBD1. J was trimmed by 1 base and V by 5 bases; bases with no gene match: 11. CDR3 length equals 16 residues. The germline V gene has CDR1 SGHAT and CDR2 FQNNGV.

This rearrangement joins TRBV24-1 to TRBJ2-5, with 9 bases identical to TRBD1. Germline V gives CDR1 KGHDR, CDR2 SFDVKD. With 1 base clipped from V and 4 bases from J, the junction kept 12 bases outside the gene matches. The CDR3 has 18 amino acids. CDR3 DNA sequence: TGTGCCACCAGTGATTTTAGCGTTAAGGGACAGGGAATAGAGACCCAGTACTTC. Protein: CATSDFSVKGQGIETQYF.

This clone was observed a few times. The chain is built from TRBV13 and TRBJ2-3; 14 bases fit TRBD2. The CDR3 contains 20 residues. The J segment lost 1 base and the V segment lost 5 bases, leaving 14 bases of the junction unmatched. Germline CDR1 reads PRHDT; CDR2 reads FYEKMQ (reference sequence). CDR3 protein: CASSTFPGTSGSGGTDTQYF. The CDR3 bases are TGTGCCAGCAGCACCTTTCCCGGGACTAGCGGGAGCGGTGGCACAGATACGCAGTATTTT.

The chain joins TRBV5-5 to TRBJ2-3; no definite D call. V was cut by 1 base and J by 8 bases, with 11 bases left in between. The CDR3 covers 13 residues. Germline CDR1 and CDR2: SGHKS and YYEKEE (reference sequence). The CDR3 here is CASSLRTVVTQYF. For the CDR3, the DNA is TGTGCCAGCAGCTTGAGAACGGTGGTTACGCAGTATTTT.

V is TRBV6-5 and J is TRBJ1-2, with 9 bases lining up with TRBD1. Trimming removed 7 bases from V and 2 bases from J; junction bases left unmatched: 2. Germline V gene data show CDR1 as MNHEY and CDR2 as SVGAGI. The CDR3 has 13 amino acids. For the CDR3, the DNA is TGTGCCAGCAAGACAGGGGGGAACTATGGCTACACCTTC. It translates to CASKTGGNYGYTF.

The chain links TRBV6-2 or TRBV6-3 to TRBJ2-2; D gene ambiguous. Trimming left V 2 bases short and J 4 bases short, with 8 bases between. Per the germline V gene, CDR1 is MNHEY and CDR2 is SVGEGT. The CDR3 spans 14 residues. The CDR3 spells CASSYVRPTGELFF. The CDR3 nucleotides read TGTGCCAGCAGTTACGTCCGTCCCACCGGGGAGCTGTTTTTT.

The J gene is TRBJ1-5, the V gene TRBV24-1, with TRBD1 identical over 10 bases. The CDR3 loop spans 14 amino acids. J gave up 3 bases and V 7 bases, and 2 bases lay outside the gene matches. Per the germline V gene, CDR1 is KGHDR and CDR2 is SFDVKD. The CDR3 spells CATRGTGDNQPQHF. In nucleotides, the CDR3 is TGTGCCACCAGGGGGACAGGGGACAATCAGCCCCAGCATTTT.

V and J are TRBV4-2 and TRBJ1-2, with D possibly being TRBD1 (5 bases). V shed 3 bases and J shed 8 bases, with 13 bases lying between them. CDR3 length: 13 amino acids. Germline-derived CDR1 and CDR2 are LGHNA and YNFKEQ. The CDR3 coding sequence is TGTGCCAGCAGCCAGACTCAGGGTTTAGGCTACACCTTC. Residues: CASSQTQGLGYTF.

The genes are TRBV7-9 and TRBJ1-1; D is perhaps TRBD1 (5 bases). Trimming left V 5 bases short and J 6 bases short, with 19 bases between. The CDR3 runs to 15 residues. Germline assignment: CDR1 SEHNR and CDR2 FQNEAQ (reference sequence). In DNA form, the CDR3 reads TGTGCCAGCAGCCCTCTGAAGGGGAAGATAGCTGAAGCTTTCTTT. Amino acids: CASSPLKGKIAEAFF.

This clone was seen a handful of times. This chain links TRBV6-5 with TRBJ1-3; no clear D. Trimming took off 5 bases at V and 3 bases at J, with 11 bases between the two ends. CDR3 length: 14 amino acids. The germline V gene encodes CDR1 MNHEY and CDR2 SVGAGI. The CDR3 nucleotides read TGTGCCAGCAGTCCCGATAGCCTTGGAAACACCATATATTTT. It is translated as CASSPDSLGNTIYF.

The chain recombines TRBV30 with TRBJ2-5; 10 bases agree with TRBD2. Losses at the gene ends were 2 bases for V and 4 bases for J; bases not matched to a gene: 10. CDR1 and CDR2 from the germline V gene are GTSNPN and SVGIG (reference sequence). The CDR3 has 16 residues. CDR3 nucleotides: TGTGCCTGGAGTCTGAGCGGGAGGGCACTTCGAGAGACCCAGTACTTC. It specifies CAWSLSGRALRETQYF.

The V call is TRBV7-9, the J call TRBJ2-2, with no clear D. V dropped 5 bases and J dropped 2 bases, with 12 bases sitting between them. This CDR3 region has 15 residues. Germline loops: CDR1 SEHNR, CDR2 FQNEAQ (reference sequence). CDR3 sequence (DNA): TGTGCCAGCAGCCAATGGAGCCGTAACACCGGGGAGCTGTTTTTT. This translates into CASSQWSRNTGELFF.

The chain carries TRBV29-1 and TRBJ2-3; D is undetermined. V dropped 4 bases and J dropped 2 bases, with 16 bases sitting between them. The CDR3 loop spans 15 amino acids. Germline assignment: CDR1 SQVTM and CDR2 ANQGSEA. This CDR3 is CSVVEPTQDTDTQYF. As DNA, the CDR3 is TGCAGCGTTGTTGAGCCAACTCAAGACACAGATACGCAGTATTTT.

The chain links TRBV4-1 to TRBJ2-1; 9 nucleotides match TRBD1. The germline V gene has CDR1 MGHRA and CDR2 YSYEKL. The CDR3 has 16 amino acids. V shed 3 bases and J 2 bases; nucleotides not matched to a gene: 5. The CDR3, as DNA: TGCGCCAGCAGCCACACAGGGGGCAGTCCCTACAATGAGCAGTTCTTC. Encoded protein: CASSHTGGSPYNEQFF.